This T cell receptor (beta chain) emerged from a study of blood T cell repertoires in COVID-19. Study-wide background: Sites across the United States, Italy and Spain contributed samples from acute and convalescent COVID-19. PBMCs, B-cell-depleted T cells, or T cells provided the cDNA or gDNA that made up the material.

In the authors' workflow: Reference gene primer amplification yielded estimated nucleated cell counts. Only in-frame clones appear in the TCRdb table, and some are missing; sequencing was by immunoSEQ multiplex PCR. The V and J calls and clone size were taken over from that table, and D and trimming were inferred from the DNA. The sample comprises approximately 170,000 clones, around 85% of which are singletons, and about 1.2% rests with the top ten. CDR1 and CDR2 (germline): SNHLY, FYNNEI. The CDR3 spans 15 residues. V shed 8 bases, J shed 3 bases, and the junction held 10 bases outside the gene matches.

Sequencing used peripheral blood. The rearrangement joins TRBV2 to TRBJ2-3; TRBD2 aligns across 8 bases. This sequence originates from a man between 60 and 70 years old who had recovered from COVID-19. CDR3 region: CASSQPGGITDTQYF. CDR3 sequence (DNA): TGTGCCAGCTCGCAACCGGGGGGGATAACAGATACGCAGTATTTT.